This T cell receptor beta chain was documented in a study of technical replicates of blood from a handful of donors. The repertoire was sequenced with immunoSEQ multiplex PCR; TCRdb's copy has only in-frame clones and lacks some. The sample lists roughly 72,000 clones, about 92% occurring once. V gave up 8 bases and J gave up 5 bases; unmatched junction bases: 6. CDR1 and CDR2 (germline): SNHLY, FYNNEI. This CDR3 has 14 amino acids. Material: T cells isolated from PBMCs. V usage is TRBV2 and J usage is TRBJ2-3; 11 bases map to TRBD2. The clonotype originates from a human donor in good health. The DNA for the CDR3 is TGTGCCAGCTTAGCGGGAGGGCAGGGAGATACGCAGTATTTT. Translation: CASLAGGQGDTQYF.